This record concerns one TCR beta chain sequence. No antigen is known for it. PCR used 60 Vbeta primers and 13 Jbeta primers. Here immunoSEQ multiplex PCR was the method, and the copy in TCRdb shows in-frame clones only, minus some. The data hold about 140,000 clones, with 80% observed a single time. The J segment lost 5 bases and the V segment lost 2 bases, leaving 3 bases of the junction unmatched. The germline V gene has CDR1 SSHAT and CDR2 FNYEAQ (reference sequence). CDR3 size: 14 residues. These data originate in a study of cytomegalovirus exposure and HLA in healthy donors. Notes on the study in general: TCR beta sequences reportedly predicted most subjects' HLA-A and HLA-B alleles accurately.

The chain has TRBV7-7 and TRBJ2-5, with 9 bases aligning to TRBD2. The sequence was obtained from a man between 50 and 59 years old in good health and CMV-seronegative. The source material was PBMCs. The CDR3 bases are TGTGCCAGCAGCTTAATGAGCGGGGGGGAGACCCAGTACTTC. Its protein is CASSLMSGGETQYF.